The rows below give T cell receptor beta chains drawn from one sample of a study of OX40 agonist ivuxolimab in advanced cancers. Produced via immunoSEQ multiplex PCR; TCRdb's table is partial and in-frame only. The table lists roughly 97,000 clones, over 85% of them singletons. Source: CD4+ or CD8+ T cells sorted from blood, taken in a trial of the OX40 agonist ivuxolimab. The receptor set was obtained from an adult with an advanced solid tumor such as melanoma, head and neck, liver or kidney cancer. Each CDR3 is given with its conserved first and last residue. A D gene is named only where the DNA matches it firmly. Clone size is given for some rows only: seen once, a few or many times, or a class if the clone is expanded.

size: -
D: -
J: TRBJ2-2
V: TRBV4-3
CDR3: CASSQRGSGELFF
DNA: TGCGCCAGCAGCCAGAGGGGGTCCGGGGAGCTGTTTTTT

size: -
D: TRBD2
J: TRBJ2-3
V: TRBV9
CDR3: CASSVGSGGSSLTDTQYF
DNA: TGTGCCAGCAGCGTAGGGAGCGGGGGCTCCTCCCTCACAGATACGCAGTATTTT

size: -
D: -
J: TRBJ2-3
V: TRBV5-1
CDR3: CASSLTGTVYTDTQYF
DNA: TGCGCCAGCAGTTTGACAGGGACTGTTTACACAGATACGCAGTATTTT

size: -
D: TRBD2
J: TRBJ2-7
V: TRBV27
CDR3: CASSTSGYSYEQYF
DNA: TGTGCCAGCAGTACTAGCGGTTACTCCTACGAGCAGTACTTC

size: -
D: -
J: TRBJ2-6
V: TRBV7-2
CDR3: CASSFWGEANVLTF
DNA: TGTGCCAGCAGCTTTTGGGGGGAGGCCAACGTCCTGACTTTC

size: -
D: -
J: TRBJ2-7
V: TRBV11-2
CDR3: CASSFPLGSYEQHF
DNA: TGTGCCAGCAGCTTTCCTCTGGGGAGCTACGAGCAGCACTTC

size: once
D: -
J: TRBJ1-2
V: TRBV6-5
CDR3: CASSYVGREGYTF
DNA: TGTGCCAGCAGTTACGTTGGTAGGGAAGGCTACACCTTC

size: -
D: -
J: TRBJ2-7
V: TRBV28
CDR3: CASSLFPGAAYEQYF
DNA: TGTGCCAGCAGTTTATTTCCGGGGGCCGCCTACGAGCAGTACTTC

size: -
D: -
J: TRBJ1-3
V: TRBV2
CDR3: CASSDWQALSGNTIYF
DNA: TGTGCCAGCAGTGACTGGCAGGCCCTCTCTGGAAACACCATATATTTT

size: -
D: TRBD1
J: TRBJ2-3
V: TRBV6-1
CDR3: CASSLTGSNTDTQYF
DNA: TGTGCCAGTTCCCTGACAGGGTCCAACACAGATACGCAGTATTTT

size: -
D: TRBD1
J: TRBJ1-2
V: TRBV4-1
CDR3: CASSQAPGQGGGYTF
DNA: TGCGCCAGCAGCCAAGCCCCGGGACAGGGTGGTGGCTACACCTTC

size: -
D: -
J: TRBJ1-4
V: TRBV7-2
CDR3: CASSFGGTNEKLFF
DNA: TGTGCCAGCAGCTTTGGGGGAACTAATGAAAAACTGTTTTTT

size: -
D: TRBD2
J: TRBJ2-5
V: TRBV5-6
CDR3: CASSRAGGRETQYF
DNA: TGTGCCAGCAGCCGAGCGGGGGGGCGTGAGACCCAGTACTTC

size: once
D: -
J: TRBJ2-2
V: TRBV5-4
CDR3: CASSLDSTGELFF
DNA: TGTGCCAGCAGCTTGGACAGTACCGGGGAGCTGTTTTTT

size: -
D: -
J: TRBJ1-1
V: TRBV12-2
CDR3: CASRFFRTQENTEAFF
DNA: TGTGCAAGTCGCTTTTTTCGTACTCAGGAAAACACTGAAGCTTTCTTT

size: -
D: TRBD1
J: TRBJ2-7
V: TRBV4-1
CDR3: CASSQEEGQEQYF
DNA: TGCGCCAGCAGCCAAGAAGAGGGACAGGAGCAGTACTTC

size: -
D: -
J: TRBJ2-7
V: TRBV10-3
CDR3: CAISVQGGVEQYF
DNA: TGTGCCATCAGTGTGCAGGGGGGGGTTGAGCAGTACTTC

size: -
D: TRBD1
J: TRBJ2-7
V: TRBV6-1
CDR3: CASSPGTGPYEQYF
DNA: TGTGCCAGCAGTCCCGGGACAGGGCCCTACGAGCAGTACTTC

size: -
D: -
J: TRBJ2-3
V: TRBV28
CDR3: CASSPSFRGASTDTQYF
DNA: TGTGCCAGCAGTCCCTCGTTTCGAGGAGCTAGCACAGATACGCAGTATTTT

size: -
D: TRBD2
J: TRBJ2-5
V: TRBV27
CDR3: CASSPPGRGGLAQYF
DNA: TGTGCCAGCAGTCCCCCCGGCCGGGGGGGCTTGGCCCAGTACTTC

size: -
D: TRBD1
J: TRBJ2-3
V: TRBV18
CDR3: CASSLQTGGSTDTQYF
DNA: TGTGCCAGCTCACTCCAGACAGGGGGGAGCACAGATACGCAGTATTTT

size: -
D: -
J: TRBJ1-5
V: TRBV6-1
CDR3: CASSEAGGRDQPQHF
DNA: TGTGCCAGCAGTGAAGCTGGGGGGAGGGATCAGCCCCAGCATTTT